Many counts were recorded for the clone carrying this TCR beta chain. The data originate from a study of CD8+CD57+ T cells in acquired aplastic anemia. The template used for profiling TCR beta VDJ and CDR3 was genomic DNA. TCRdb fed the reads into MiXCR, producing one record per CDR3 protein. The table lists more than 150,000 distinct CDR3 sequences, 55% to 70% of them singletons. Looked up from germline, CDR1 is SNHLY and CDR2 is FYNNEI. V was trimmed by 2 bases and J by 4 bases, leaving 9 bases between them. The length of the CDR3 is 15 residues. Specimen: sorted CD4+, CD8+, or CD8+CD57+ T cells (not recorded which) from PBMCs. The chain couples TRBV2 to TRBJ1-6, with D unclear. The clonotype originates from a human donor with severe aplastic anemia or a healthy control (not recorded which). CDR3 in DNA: TGTGCCAGCAGTGAATATCCGGATTATAATTCACCCCTCCACTTT. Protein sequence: CASSEYPDYNSPLHF.